Listed below are T cell receptor beta chains from one sample, sequenced in a study of blood T cell repertoires in COVID-19. Sequencing was performed with immunoSEQ multiplex PCR; in TCRdb, only in-frame clones are kept and a portion is missing. This table has roughly 150,000 clones, 89% appearing once. The sample consisted of peripheral blood. The receptors come from a man aged 55 to 70 with acute or convalescent COVID-19. The CDR3 runs from the conserved cysteine through the conserved F or W. Fields, in order: clone size, D gene, V gene, J gene, CDR3 DNA, CDR3 protein. The D gene is left open where the match is weak. Rows give clone size only sometimes, using once, few, many, or a class for an expanded clone.

>.|.|TRBV5-6|TRBJ2-1
TGTGCCAGCAGCCAGGTCGGTCCCGAGCAGTTCTTC
CASSQVGPEQFF
>.|TRBD1|TRBV6-4|TRBJ1-6
TGTGCCAGCAGTGGGGGACAGAATTCACCCCTCCACTTT
CASSGGQNSPLHF
>.|TRBD1|TRBV5-1|TRBJ1-4
TGCGCCAGCAGCTTGGACAGGGGGGGTGAAAAACTGTTTTTT
CASSLDRGGEKLFF
>once|.|TRBV12-1|TRBJ2-7
TGTGCCAGCAGCTTTGAGGGGGGCCCACTAGCGGGGGGCTACGAGCAGTACTTC
CASSFEGGPLAGGYEQYF
>.|TRBD1|TRBV4-2|TRBJ2-7
TGTGCCAGCAGCCAACCGGGACAGGGGGCCTCCTACGAGCAGTACTTC
CASSQPGQGASYEQYF
>.|TRBD2|TRBV9|TRBJ2-1
TGTGCCAGCAGCGAGCGGGGGACCTACAATGAGCAGTTCTTC
CASSERGTYNEQFF
>.|TRBD1|TRBV7-2|TRBJ2-2
TGTGCCAGCAGCCTTTGGACAGGGGGAACCGGGGAGCTGTTTTTT
CASSLWTGGTGELFF
>.|TRBD2|TRBV5-4|TRBJ2-1
TGTGCCAGCAGCCCCCTAGCGGGGGGGATGAACAATGAGCAGTTCTTC
CASSPLAGGMNNEQFF
>.|TRBD1|TRBV4-3|TRBJ2-3
TGCGCCAGCAGCCAAGCCTCCTGGACAGGGCGCACAGATACGCAGTATTTT
CASSQASWTGRTDTQYF
>.|.|TRBV2|TRBJ1-2
TGTGCCAGTGTGTTGGACTCCGCAAGGAACTATGGCTACACCTTC
CASVLDSARNYGYTF
>.|TRBD1|TRBV7-9|TRBJ1-1
TGTGCCAGCAGCTCGGCAGGGACAGGTAATTTAGATGAAGCTTTCTTT
CASSSAGTGNLDEAFF
>.|.|TRBV6-1|TRBJ2-4
TGTGCCAGCAGTGAATCGGCCTTGGGACTAGCCAAAAACATTCAGTACTTC
CASSESALGLAKNIQYF
>.|TRBD1|TRBV7-8|TRBJ1-2
TGTGCCAGCAGCTACCTAGGGGACAGCTATGGCTACACCTTC
CASSYLGDSYGYTF
>.|TRBD1|TRBV5-6|TRBJ1-6
TGTGCCAGCAGCTTTCCAGGGGGCAGTTCACCCCTCCACTTT
CASSFPGGSSPLHF
>.|.|TRBV7-2|TRBJ2-3
TGTGCCAGCAGCGAACAGGGGAGGCTTGCGGATACGCAGTATTTT
CASSEQGRLADTQYF
>.|TRBD1|TRBV11-2|TRBJ2-1
TGTGCCAGCAGCTATGTGGGGGACAGCTACAATGAGCAGTTCTTC
CASSYVGDSYNEQFF
>.|TRBD1|TRBV3-1/TRBV3-2|TRBJ2-1
TGTGCCAGCAGCCAACCGTACGGGGACAGGGTAGGCAATGAGCAGTTCTTC
CASSQPYGDRVGNEQFF
>.|.|TRBV6-5|TRBJ2-7
TGTGCCAGCAGTTCTTCAGGGGTAGGGGAGCAGTACTTC
CASSSSGVGEQYF
>.|TRBD2|TRBV7-9|TRBJ2-3
TGTGCCAGCAGCTTAAGGAGCGGGGGGAAGAGCACAGATACGCAGTATTTT
CASSLRSGGKSTDTQYF
>.|TRBD2|TRBV19|TRBJ2-3
TGTGCCAGTAGCTCGTCGGGTAGCGGGGGAACAGATACGCAGTATTTT
CASSSSGSGGTDTQYF
>.|.|TRBV4-3|TRBJ1-2
TGCGCCAGCAGCCAATCTGGGGCCCGAGGAGGCTACACCTTC
CASSQSGARGGYTF
>.|.|TRBV5-1|TRBJ1-1
TGCGCCAGCAGCTTCCAGGGGCCGAACACTGAAGCTTTCTTT
CASSFQGPNTEAFF
>.|TRBD2|TRBV9|TRBJ2-7
TGTGCCAGCAGCGTAGGCCCCACCGGGGGGGATCGCGAGCAGTACTTC
CASSVGPTGGDREQYF
>.|TRBD1|TRBV18|TRBJ1-1
TGTGCCAGCTCACGGGACAGGGGGTACAGTGAAGCTTTCTTT
CASSRDRGYSEAFF
>.|.|TRBV12-3/TRBV12-4|TRBJ1-2
TGTGCCAGCAGACATAGGGACATCGGTGGCTACACCTTC
CASRHRDIGGYTF
>.|.|TRBV7-7|TRBJ2-1
TGTGCTAGCAGCTTAGGTACCTACAATGAGCAGTTCTTC
CASSLGTYNEQFF
>.|.|TRBV10-2|TRBJ1-3
TGCGCCAGCAGTGAACAGGCCGAGGGAAACACCATATATTTT
CASSEQAEGNTIYF
>.|.|TRBV20-1|TRBJ1-2
TGCAGTGCTAGATCGGAGGGCTACACCTTC
CSARSEGYTF
>once|TRBD1|TRBV9|TRBJ1-4
TGTGCCAGCAGCGCACGACAGGGAAGTGAAAAACTGTTTTTT
CASSARQGSEKLFF
>once|.|TRBV27|TRBJ2-7
TGTGCCAGCACAGACTCGTTTACCTACGAGCAGTACTTC
CASTDSFTYEQYF
>.|.|TRBV15|TRBJ1-1
TGTGCCACCAGCAGGCTGGGGGGCACTGAAGCTTTCTTT
CATSRLGGTEAFF
>.|.|TRBV19|TRBJ1-1
TGTGCCAGTAGTATATGGAGGGGTGGCACTGAAGCTTTCTTT
CASSIWRGGTEAFF
>.|.|TRBV12-5|TRBJ2-3
TGTGCTAGTGGTCCCAATAGAGCAGATACGCAGTATTTT
CASGPNRADTQYF
>.|.|TRBV30|TRBJ1-1
TGTGCCTGGAGGGACGGGGTCAACACTGAAGCTTTCTTT
CAWRDGVNTEAFF
>.|TRBD2|TRBV4-1|TRBJ2-7
TGCGCCAGCAGCCAAGATCCCGGCGGGGGGAACTACGAGCAGTACTTC
CASSQDPGGGNYEQYF
>.|TRBD2|TRBV4-1|TRBJ2-3
TGCGCCAGCAGCCAAGCCGGGAGGGATACGCAGTATTTT
CASSQAGRDTQYF
>.|TRBD1|TRBV5-6|TRBJ2-2
TGTGCCAGCAGGCCGGACAGGGGGCTCACCGGGGAGCTGTTTTTT
CASRPDRGLTGELFF
>.|.|TRBV4-1|TRBJ1-2
TGCGCCAGCAGCCCCCGAGTTTCGGAGGGCTATGGCTACACCTTC
CASSPRVSEGYGYTF
>.|.|TRBV9|TRBJ2-1
TGTGCCAGCAGCCCAAGTAATGTTGGGCCCAATGAGCAGTTCTTC
CASSPSNVGPNEQFF
>.|TRBD1|TRBV30|TRBJ1-5
TGTGCCTGGGGTGGACAGGGAACTCAGCCCCAGCATTTT
CAWGGQGTQPQHF
>few|TRBD1|TRBV18|TRBJ2-2
TGTGCCAGCTCAAACACTGGACAGGGGACCGGGGAGCTGTTTTTT
CASSNTGQGTGELFF
>many|TRBD1|TRBV4-2|TRBJ1-2
TGTGCCAGCAGCCAAGATGCCGGGACAGTTTATGGCTACACCTTC
CASSQDAGTVYGYTF
>.|.|TRBV18|TRBJ1-6
TGTGCCAGCTCACTAGACTTAGGGGGTTCACCCCTCCACTTT
CASSLDLGGSPLHF
>.|.|TRBV5-4|TRBJ2-3
TGTGCCAGTCGGGGGGCCGGGACAGATACGCAGTATTTT
CASRGAGTDTQYF
>.|TRBD1|TRBV6-5|TRBJ1-2
TGTGCCAGCAGTCGCCAGACAGGGACTGGTGGCTACACCTTC
CASSRQTGTGGYTF
>.|.|TRBV19|TRBJ1-1
TGTGCCAGTAGTACTTGGGAAGGGGTAAACACTGAAGCTTTCTTT
CASSTWEGVNTEAFF
>.|TRBD1|TRBV15|TRBJ1-5
TGTGCCACCAGCAGGGACAGGGGGCGAGATCAGCCCCAGCATTTT
CATSRDRGRDQPQHF
>.|TRBD1|TRBV24-1|TRBJ1-3
TGTGCCACCAGTGCAGGGGGCGCGTCTGGAAACACCATATATTTT
CATSAGGASGNTIYF